Presented here are 8 T cell receptor beta chains from one specimen sequenced in a study of control samples from healthy donors and cancer patients. Using immunoSEQ multiplex PCR, the repertoire was profiled, and TCRdb retains in-frame clones only, with some absent. The sample contains some 82,000 clones, around 87% of which appear only once. Sequences were obtained from blood. All receptors derive from a man aged 45-65 years in good health.

The rearrangement uses TRBV29-1 and TRBJ2-3, with 7 bases matching TRBD1. V lost 3 bases and J lost 2; bases outside the gene matches: 2. CDR1 and CDR2 from the germline V gene are SQVTM and ANQGSEA. This CDR3 contains 13 residues. The CDR3 here is CSVDRGTTDTQYF. The CDR3, as DNA: TGCAGCGTTGACAGGGGGACCACAGATACGCAGTATTTT.

The chain uses TRBV7-9 and TRBJ2-5; 15 bases line up with TRBD2. V lost 5 bases and J lost 4; bases outside the gene matches: 2. Germline V gene lookup returns CDR1 SEHNR and CDR2 FQNEAQ (reference sequence). CDR3 length: 15 residues. The CDR3 region is CASSPGLAGGETQYF. CDR3 DNA: TGTGCCAGCAGCCCGGGACTAGCGGGAGGAGAGACCCAGTACTTC.

The V call is TRBV25-1, the J call TRBJ2-2, with 9 bases identical to TRBD2. The V segment lost 5 bases and the J segment 7 bases; nucleotides outside the gene matches: 8. The CDR3 runs 15 residues. The germline CDR1 and CDR2 sequences are MGHDK and SYGVNS. CDR3 residues: CASSKGSGRVGELFF. Here the CDR3 DNA reads TGTGCCAGCAGTAAGGGTAGCGGGAGAGTCGGGGAGCTGTTTTTT.

The chain recombines TRBV15 with TRBJ2-5; the match to TRBD2 covers 8 bases. This CDR3 contains 21 residues. V gave up 5 bases and J gave up 2 bases; unmatched junction bases: 25. The V gene's germline CDR1 is LNHNV and CDR2 YYDKDF (reference sequence). The CDR3 DNA reads TGTGCCACCAGCCCCCGGGCTAGCGGGCGACTCCCCACGGATAAACAAGAGACCCAGTACTTC. Encoded protein: CATSPRASGRLPTDKQETQYF.

The sample holds one count of this clone. The chain carries TRBV6-5 and TRBJ1-5; possible D gene TRBD1, 5 bases. The germline CDR1 and CDR2 sequences are MNHEY and SVGAGI. The CDR3 totals 14 residues. V was pared by 3 bases and J by 2 bases, with 8 bases between. CDR3 protein: CASSYGGGNQPQHF. CDR3 bases: TGTGCCAGCAGTTATGGGGGGGGCAATCAGCCCCAGCATTTT.

This rearrangement joins TRBV6-5 to TRBJ1-2, with TRBD1 as a possible D gene (5 bases). CDR3 size: 14 residues. V lost 4 bases and J 5 bases, leaving 14 bases between the germline ends. The germline CDR1 and CDR2 sequences are MNHEY and SVGAGI. This CDR3 is CASSSEGALYGYTF. CDR3 nucleotides: TGTGCCAGCAGTTCGGAAGGGGCGCTTTATGGCTACACCTTC.

The V and J genes are TRBV6-2 or TRBV6-3 and TRBJ2-3; the match to TRBD2 covers 7 bases. Trimming took 7 bases from V and 3 from J; bases not matched to a gene: 10. Looked up from germline, CDR1 is MNHEY and CDR2 is SVGEGT. The CDR3 length is 15 residues. This CDR3 is CASTPGSAGTDTQYF. CDR3 nucleotides: TGTGCCAGCACCCCCGGATCAGCGGGGACAGATACGCAGTATTTT.

This sequence joins TRBV12-2 and TRBJ2-3; no check of the table's D call, TRBD2, against the DNA was made. TRBV12-2 is a pseudogene locus. CDR3 length: 17 amino acids. CDR3 nucleotide sequence: TGTGCAAGTCGCTTAGCGCGGCGGGGTAATAGCACAGATACGCAGTATTTT. It is translated as CASRLARRGNSTDTQYF.